This T cell receptor (beta chain) was recorded in a study of shared clonotypes between healthy human individuals. TCRdb keeps only in-frame clones here, not all; method: immunoSEQ multiplex PCR. Found here are 950,000 to 1,100,000 clones, 70% to 80% of them singletons; the top ten hold about 1.5%. Investigators divided CD4+ cells into CD45RA+ naive and CD45RA-negative memory subsets. The CDR3 sequence is 13 residues long. V lost 5 bases and J lost 3, with 8 bases in between. Germline V gives CDR1 SGHVS, CDR2 FNYEAQ. The V and J genes are TRBV7-6 and TRBJ2-1, with D hard to call. The specimen sequenced was memory CD4+ T cells sorted from blood. This sample's subset: CD45RA-negative fraction. This clonotype was obtained from a man aged 18 to 30 in good health. The CDR3 DNA is TGTGCCAGCAGCAAATGGAACTACAATGAGCAGTTCTTC. It encodes CASSKWNYNEQFF. Filled out from reference TRBV7-6 and TRBJ2-1, the complete variable domain reads GAGVSQSPRYKVTKRGQDVALRCDPISGHVSLYWYRQALGQGPEFLTYFNYEAQQDKSGLPNDRFSAERPEGSISTLTIQRTEQRDSAMYRCASSKWNYNEQFFGPGTRLTVL.